The clone carrying this TCR beta chain was counted at least ten times. Using unique molecular identifiers, the investigators prepared the TCRbeta library. TCRdb processed the PCR reads anew with MiXCR; each CDR3 protein has one entry. The sample shows some 250,000 distinct CDR3 sequences, approximately 12% of them seen only once. CDR3 length: 11 amino acids. CDR1 SEHNR and CDR2 FQNEAQ come from the germline V gene (reference sequence). The V and J ends lost 10 bases and 4 bases respectively, with 11 bases between them. The sample belongs to a study of T-cell reconstitution after alpha-beta-depleted transplantation in children.

Sequenced material: PBMCs from the stem cell graft donor, taken from the stem cell graft. The TCR comes from a human donor who donated a stem cell graft to a child with acute lymphoblastic leukemia. This sequence joins TRBV7-9 and TRBJ2-7; D is ambiguous. Here the CDR3 reads CATMDGYEQYF. CDR3 nucleotides: TGTGCCACCATGGACGGATACGAGCAGTACTTC.